This TCR beta chain came from a study of shared clonotypes between healthy human individuals. Findings and caveats of the study: Larger estimated richness was generally seen in naive subsets than in memory subsets. Only blood underwent sampling, and tissue repertoires likely differ.

Only in-frame clones appear in the TCRdb table, and some are missing; sequencing was by immunoSEQ multiplex PCR. The sample carries about a million clones, around 76% recorded once. The CDR3 covers 12 residues. Looked up from germline, CDR1 is KGHSH and CDR2 is LQKENI. The V end lost 6 bases, the J end lost 0 bases, and 4 bases lay between the germline ends. Worth noting for this clone: No antigen is known for it. The same CDR3 can be traced to other DNA sequences in this sample.

The donors, healthy adults who were HIV-negative, had experienced no recent acute infections or vaccinations. The specimen sequenced was memory CD4+ T cells sorted from blood. The sample's subset: CD45RA-negative fraction. This clonotype was obtained from a man aged 18-30 years in good health. The chain recombines TRBV18 with TRBJ2-3; D is unclear. The CDR3: CASSLSTDTQYF. The CDR3, as DNA: TGTGCCAGCTCCCTTAGCACAGATACGCAGTATTTT.